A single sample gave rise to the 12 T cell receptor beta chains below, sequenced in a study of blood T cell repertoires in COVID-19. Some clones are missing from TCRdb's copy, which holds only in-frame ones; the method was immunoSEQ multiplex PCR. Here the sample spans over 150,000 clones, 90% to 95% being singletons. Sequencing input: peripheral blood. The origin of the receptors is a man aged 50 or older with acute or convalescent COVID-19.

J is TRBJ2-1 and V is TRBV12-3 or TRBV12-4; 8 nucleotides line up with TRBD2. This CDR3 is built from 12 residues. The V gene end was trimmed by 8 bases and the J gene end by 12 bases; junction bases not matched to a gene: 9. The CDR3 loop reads CASSASGGRQFF. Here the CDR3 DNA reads TGTGCCAGCTCCGCGTCGGGAGGGAGGCAGTTCTTC.

The DNA for the CDR3 is TGTGCCAGCAGTTATTTAGTATCTAGCGGGAACACCGGGGAGCTGTTTTTT. It yields the protein CASSYLVSSGNTGELFF. The chain uses TRBV6-2 or TRBV6-3 and TRBJ2-2, with 7 bases aligning to TRBD2. V lost 3 bases and J lost 1; bases outside the gene matches: 8. Germline CDR1 reads MNHEY; CDR2 reads SVGEGT. The CDR3 sequence is 17 residues long.

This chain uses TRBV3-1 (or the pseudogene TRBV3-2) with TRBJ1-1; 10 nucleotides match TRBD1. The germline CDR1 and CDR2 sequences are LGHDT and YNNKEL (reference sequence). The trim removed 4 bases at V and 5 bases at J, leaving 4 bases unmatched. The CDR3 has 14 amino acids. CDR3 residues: CASSPRDRGTEAFF. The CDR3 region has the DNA TGTGCCAGCAGCCCTAGGGACAGGGGAACTGAAGCTTTCTTT.

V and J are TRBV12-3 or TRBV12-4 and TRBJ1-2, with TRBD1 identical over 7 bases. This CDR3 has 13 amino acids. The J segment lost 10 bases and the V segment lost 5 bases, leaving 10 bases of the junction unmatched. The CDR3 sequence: CASSRGGDRSYTF. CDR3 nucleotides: TGTGCCAGCAGTCGGGGGGGGGACAGATCCTACACCTTC.

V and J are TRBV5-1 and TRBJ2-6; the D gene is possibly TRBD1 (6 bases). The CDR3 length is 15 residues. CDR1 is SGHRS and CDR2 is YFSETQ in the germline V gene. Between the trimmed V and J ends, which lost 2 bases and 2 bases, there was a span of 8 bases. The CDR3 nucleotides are TGCGCCAGCAGCTTCCACAGGGCTGGGGCCAACGTCCTGACTTTC. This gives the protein CASSFHRAGANVLTF.

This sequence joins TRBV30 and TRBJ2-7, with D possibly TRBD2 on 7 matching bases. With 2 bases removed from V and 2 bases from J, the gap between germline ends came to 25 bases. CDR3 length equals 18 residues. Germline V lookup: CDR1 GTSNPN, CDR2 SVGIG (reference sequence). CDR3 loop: CAWSRGRGRALTTYEQYF. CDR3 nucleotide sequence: TGTGCCTGGAGTCGGGGGCGTGGGAGGGCCCTAACCACCTACGAGCAGTACTTC.

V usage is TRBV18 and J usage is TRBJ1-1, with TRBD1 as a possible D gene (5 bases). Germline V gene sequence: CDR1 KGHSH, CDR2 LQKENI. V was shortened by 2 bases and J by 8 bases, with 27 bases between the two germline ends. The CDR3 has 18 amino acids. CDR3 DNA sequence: TGTGCCAGCTCACCAAGGGAAGGGGCAGGAAGTGTTGGAACCGAAGCTTTCTTT. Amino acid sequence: CASSPREGAGSVGTEAFF. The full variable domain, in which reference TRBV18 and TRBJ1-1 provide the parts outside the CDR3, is NAGVMQNPRHLVRRRGQEARLRCSPMKGHSHVYWYRQLPEEGLKFMVYLQKENIIDESGMPKERFSAEFPKEGPSILRIQQVVRGDSAAYFCASSPREGAGSVGTEAFFGQGTRLTVV.

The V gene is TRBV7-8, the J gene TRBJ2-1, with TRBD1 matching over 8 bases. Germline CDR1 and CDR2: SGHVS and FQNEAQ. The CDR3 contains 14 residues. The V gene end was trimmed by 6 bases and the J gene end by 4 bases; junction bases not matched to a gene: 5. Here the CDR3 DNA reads TGTGCCAGCAGTCTACGACAGGGGTACAATGAGCAGTTCTTC. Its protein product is CASSLRQGYNEQFF.

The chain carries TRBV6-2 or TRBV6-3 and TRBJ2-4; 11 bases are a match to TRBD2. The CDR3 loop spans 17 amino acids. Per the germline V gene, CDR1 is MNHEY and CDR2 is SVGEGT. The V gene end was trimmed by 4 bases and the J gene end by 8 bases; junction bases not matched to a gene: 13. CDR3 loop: CASSLALAGGPGDIQYF. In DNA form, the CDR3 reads TGTGCCAGCAGTTTGGCCTTAGCGGGAGGGCCTGGGGACATTCAGTACTTC.

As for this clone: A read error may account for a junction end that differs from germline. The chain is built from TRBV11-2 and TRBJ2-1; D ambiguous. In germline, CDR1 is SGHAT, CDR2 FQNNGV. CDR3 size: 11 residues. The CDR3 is CASSSSNEQFF. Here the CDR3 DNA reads TGTGCCAGCAGCTCCTCCAATGAGCAGTTCTTC.

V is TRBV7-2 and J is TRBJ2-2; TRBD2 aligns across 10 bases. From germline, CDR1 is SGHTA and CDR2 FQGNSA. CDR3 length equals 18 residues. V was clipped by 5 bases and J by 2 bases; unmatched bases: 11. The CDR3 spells CASSQRPASGGNTGELFF. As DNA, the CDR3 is TGTGCCAGCAGCCAGCGGCCGGCTAGCGGGGGAAACACCGGGGAGCTGTTTTTT. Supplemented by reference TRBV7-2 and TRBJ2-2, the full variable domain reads GAGVSQSPSNKVTEKGKDVELRCDPISGHTALYWYRQSLGQGLEFLIYFQGNSAPDKSGLPSDRFSAERTGGSVSTLTIQRTQQEDSAVYLCASSQRPASGGNTGELFFGEGSRLTVL.

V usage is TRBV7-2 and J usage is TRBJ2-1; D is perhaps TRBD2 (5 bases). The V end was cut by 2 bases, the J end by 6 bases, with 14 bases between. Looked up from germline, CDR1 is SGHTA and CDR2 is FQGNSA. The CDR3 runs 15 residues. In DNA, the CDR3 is TGTGCCAGCAGCTTATTGGACTTGCCATCCAATGAGCAGTTCTTC. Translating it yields CASSLLDLPSNEQFF.